Each of the 14 T cell receptor beta chains below was sequenced from the same sample in a study of blood T cell repertoires in COVID-19. Some clones are missing from TCRdb's copy, which holds only in-frame ones; the method was immunoSEQ multiplex PCR. The table records 46,000 or so clones, approximately 86% of them present only once. Sequencing was performed on peripheral blood. The receptors were gathered from a man aged 60 to 75 with active or convalescent COVID-19.

The chain couples TRBV4-1 to TRBJ1-5; D might be TRBD1 (5 bases). The CDR3 loop spans 13 amino acids. Germline assignment: CDR1 MGHRA and CDR2 YSYEKL. CDR3 DNA sequence: TGCGCGTCACGGGGGGAATGGGGTCAGCCCCAGCATTTT. Translated, it gives CASRGEWGQPQHF.

This chain uses TRBV7-2 with TRBJ1-2; 11 bases match TRBD1. The CDR3 contains 15 residues. CDR1 and CDR2 from the germline V gene are SGHTA and FQGNSA. V was pared by 8 bases and J by 4 bases, with 9 bases of the junction left unmatched. CDR3 in amino acids: CASQLSGTGGYGYTF. CDR3 bases: TGTGCCAGCCAGCTCTCAGGGACAGGGGGCTATGGCTACACCTTC.

The chain is built from TRBV13 and TRBJ1-1, with 9 positions matching TRBD1. Germline loops: CDR1 PRHDT, CDR2 FYEKMQ (reference sequence). V lost 3 bases to trimming and J lost 5 bases; unmatched junction nucleotides: 13. The CDR3 is 17 residues long. CDR3 bases: TGTGCCAGCAGCTTTTCGTCCGGGACAGGGCGTGTGACTGAAGCTTTCTTT. Protein sequence: CASSFSSGTGRVTEAFF.

V usage is TRBV5-1 and J usage is TRBJ1-2, with D hard to call. V lost 6 bases, J lost 5 bases, and 20 bases lay in between. Germline-derived CDR1 and CDR2 are SGHRS and YFSETQ. There are 15 residues in the CDR3. CDR3 sequence: CASTLGASLTYGYTF. The CDR3 nucleotides read TGCGCCAGCACCCTGGGCGCTAGCCTAACATATGGCTACACCTTC.

V is TRBV4-2 and J is TRBJ1-2, with D possibly being TRBD1 (5 bases). V shed 1 base and J shed 7 bases, with 10 bases lying between them. The germline CDR1 and CDR2 sequences are LGHNA and YNFKEQ. The CDR3 has 13 amino acids. The DNA for the CDR3 is TGTGCCAGCAGCCAAGGCACAGGCTCTGGCTACACCTTC. This sequence encodes CASSQGTGSGYTF.

The chain joins TRBV18 to TRBJ2-7, with 8 bases identical to TRBD1. The CDR3 covers 16 residues. The germline V gene has CDR1 KGHSH and CDR2 LQKENI. The V and J ends lost 4 bases and 0 bases, in that order; junction bases with no gene match: 8. In DNA form, the CDR3 reads TGTGCCAGCTCACTCCGGGACAGGATAACCTCCTACGAGCAGTACTTC. Its protein is CASSLRDRITSYEQYF.

This clone has more than one count but fewer than ten. The rearrangement joins TRBV3-1 (or the pseudogene TRBV3-2) to TRBJ2-7, with TRBD1 identical over 7 bases. V lost 6 bases and J lost 1; bases outside the gene matches: 6. This CDR3 has 14 amino acids. Germline values: CDR1 LGHDT, CDR2 YNNKEL (reference sequence). The CDR3 region is CASRGTATSYEQYF. Written as DNA, the CDR3 is TGTGCCAGCAGGGGGACAGCAACTTCCTACGAGCAGTACTTC.

The chain uses TRBV5-5 and TRBJ2-2, with D unresolved. Germline CDR1 is SGHKS and CDR2 is YYEKEE (reference sequence). Deletions cut 1 base from V and 7 bases from J, with 5 bases between. The CDR3 length is 12 residues. The CDR3 loop is CASSLILGELFF. CDR3 bases: TGTGCCAGCAGCTTGATTCTCGGGGAGCTGTTTTTT.

This chain links TRBV6-5 with TRBJ1-3, with unresolved D. The CDR3 is 14 residues long. Germline CDR1 is MNHEY and CDR2 is SVGAGI. V lost 6 bases and J 0 bases, leaving 9 bases between the germline ends. The CDR3 nucleotides are TGTGCCAGCAGCGCAGACTACTCTGGAAACACCATATATTTT. It specifies CASSADYSGNTIYF.

J is TRBJ1-1 and V is TRBV6-5; weak D call: TRBD1 (5 bases). This CDR3 is built from 13 residues. Trimming stripped 7 bases from V and 6 bases from J, with 15 bases between. Germline-derived CDR1 and CDR2 are MNHEY and SVGAGI. CDR3 in amino acids: CASTPGGGAEAFF. Written as DNA, the CDR3 is TGTGCCAGCACTCCCGGCGGGGGAGCTGAAGCTTTCTTT.

The chain carries TRBV4-1 and TRBJ2-3, with TRBD1 identical over 7 bases. V shed 3 bases and J 3 bases; nucleotides not matched to a gene: 3. The germline gives CDR1 MGHRA, CDR2 YSYEKL. This CDR3 spans 14 amino acids. CDR3 in amino acids: CASSQLTGTDTQYF. In nucleotides, the CDR3 is TGCGCCAGCAGCCAGTTGACAGGGACAGATACGCAGTATTTT.

This chain connects TRBV6-9 to TRBJ1-1; D is perhaps TRBD1 (6 bases). Germline CDR1 and CDR2: MNHGY and SVAAGI. The germline V and J ends were trimmed by 4 bases and 10 bases, with 10 bases remaining between them. This CDR3 has 11 residues. This CDR3 reads CASSFEGGAFF. In DNA form, the CDR3 reads TGTGCCAGCAGTTTCGAAGGGGGAGCTTTCTTT.

The rearrangement joins TRBV5-1 to TRBJ1-2; 8 bases align to TRBD1. V gave up 4 bases and J gave up 7 bases; unmatched junction bases: 6. The germline CDR1 and CDR2 sequences are SGHRS and YFSETQ. This CDR3 spans 13 amino acids. CDR3 region: CASSPDRVTGYTF. Written as DNA, the CDR3 is TGCGCCAGCAGCCCGGACAGGGTTACTGGCTACACCTTC. The full variable domain, completed using reference TRBV5-1 and TRBJ1-2, is KAGVTQTPRYLIKTRGQQVTLSCSPISGHRSVSWYQQTPGQGLQFLFEYFSETQRNKGNFPGRFSGRQFSNSRSEMNVSTLELGDSALYLCASSPDRVTGYTFGSGTRLTVV.

The chain couples TRBV28 to TRBJ2-6; D is unclear. Per germline, CDR1 MDHEN and CDR2 SYDVKM. V was trimmed by 1 base and J by 1 base, leaving 2 bases between them. The length of the CDR3 is 14 residues. This CDR3 reads CASSLSSGANVLTF. CDR3 coding DNA: TGTGCCAGCAGTTTATCTTCTGGGGCCAACGTCCTGACTTTC. The variable domain in full, with the rest retrieved from reference TRBV28 and TRBJ2-6, is DVKVTQSSRYLVKRTGEKVFLECVQDMDHENMFWYRQDPGLGLRLIYFSYDVKMKEKGDIPEGYSVSREKKERFSLILESASTNQTSMYLCASSLSSGANVLTFGAGSRLTVL.